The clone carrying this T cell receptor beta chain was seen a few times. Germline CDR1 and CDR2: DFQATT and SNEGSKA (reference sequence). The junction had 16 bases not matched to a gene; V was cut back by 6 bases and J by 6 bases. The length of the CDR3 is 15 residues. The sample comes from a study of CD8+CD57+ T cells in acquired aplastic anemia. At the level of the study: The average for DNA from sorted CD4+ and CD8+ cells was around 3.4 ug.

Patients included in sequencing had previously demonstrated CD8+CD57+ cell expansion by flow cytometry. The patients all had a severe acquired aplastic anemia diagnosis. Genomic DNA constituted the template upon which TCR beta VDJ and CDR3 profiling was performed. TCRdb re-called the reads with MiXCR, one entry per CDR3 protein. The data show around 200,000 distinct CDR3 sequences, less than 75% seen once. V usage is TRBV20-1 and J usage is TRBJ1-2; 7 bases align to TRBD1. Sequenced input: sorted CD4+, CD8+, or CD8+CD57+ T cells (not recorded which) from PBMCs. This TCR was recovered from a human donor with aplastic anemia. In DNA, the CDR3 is TGCAGTGCCCCGGTAAGGGGTCAGGGGGGTGATGGCTACACCTTC. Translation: CSAPVRGQGGDGYTF.